This T cell receptor (beta chain) emerged from a study of shared clonotypes between healthy human individuals. Naive CD8 cells lacked CD45RO and underwent positive selection for CCR7, leaving out terminally differentiated effector memory CD45RA+ cells. All donors were Caucasian adults living in Nashville, Tennessee. Findings and limits, study-wide: Generally, naive subsets (rather than memory subsets) showed larger estimated richness. Naive CD4 clonotypes were shared across a handful of donors at roughly 5%.

TCRdb's copy holds only in-frame clones and misses some; the assay was immunoSEQ multiplex PCR. Of about 2,200,000 clones listed, about 93% were seen once; the top ten hold around 1.7%. About this clone itself: What it binds is not known.

The source material was naive CD8+ T cells from PBMCs. This clonotype was obtained from a man younger than 35 in good health. Some clones in this sample may be carry-over from other donors' samples.

The CDR3 DNA sequence: TGTGCCAGCAGCTCCCGGACTGGGCCCGAGGCAGATACGCAGTATTTT. Residues: CASSSRTGPEADTQYF. This chain links TRBV7-9 with TRBJ2-3; possible D gene TRBD2, 5 bases. V lost 4 bases and J 4 bases, leaving 18 bases between the germline ends. Germline CDR1 and CDR2: SEHNR and FQNEAQ (reference sequence). The CDR3 contains 16 residues.